The clone carrying this T cell receptor (beta chain) has only a few counts. The data stem from a study of blood T cell repertoires in COVID-19. Study details: In each case, the material was cDNA or gDNA derived from T cells, B-cell-depleted T cells, or PBMCs.

Method: immunoSEQ multiplex PCR; TCRdb's copy keeps in-frame clones and lacks some. In the table there are approximately 220,000 clones, 80% to 90% of which are singletons. The sequence was collected from a woman aged 45-60 years who had been exposed to COVID-19. Sequenced material: PBMCs or T cells enriched from blood (not recorded which).

CDR3 in DNA: TGCAGCGTTGAATACGGGACAGGGTTAGATACGCAGTATTTT. This codes for CSVEYGTGLDTQYF. This chain joins TRBV29-1 and TRBJ2-3; 9 nucleotides line up with TRBD1. The trim removed 2 bases at V and 5 bases at J, leaving 5 bases unmatched. CDR3 length equals 14 residues. Germline loops: CDR1 SQVTM, CDR2 ANQGSEA.